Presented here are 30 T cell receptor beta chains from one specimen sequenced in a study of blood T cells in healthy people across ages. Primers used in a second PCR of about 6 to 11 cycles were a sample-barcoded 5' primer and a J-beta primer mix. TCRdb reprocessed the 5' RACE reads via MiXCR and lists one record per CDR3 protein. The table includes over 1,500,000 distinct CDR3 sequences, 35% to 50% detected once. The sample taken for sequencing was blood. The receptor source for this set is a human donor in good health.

The DNA of the CDR3 is TGTGCCAGCAGCCAAGCGGCCGGGGAGCTGTTTTTT. Translated, it gives CASSQAAGELFF. The chain links TRBV4-2 to TRBJ2-2, with D unresolved. Per the germline V gene, CDR1 is LGHNA and CDR2 is YNFKEQ. Trimming took off 1 base at V and 6 bases at J, with 3 bases between the two ends. The CDR3 sequence is 12 residues long.

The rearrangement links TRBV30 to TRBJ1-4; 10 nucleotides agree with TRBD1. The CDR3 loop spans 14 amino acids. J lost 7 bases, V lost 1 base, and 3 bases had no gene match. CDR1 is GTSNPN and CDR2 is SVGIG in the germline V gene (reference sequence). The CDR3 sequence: CAWSGDRGFEKLFF. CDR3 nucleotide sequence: TGTGCCTGGAGTGGGGACAGGGGTTTTGAAAAACTGTTTTTT.

CDR3 amino acids: CASSHRAAPYEQYF. Here the CDR3 DNA reads TGTGCCAGCAGCCACAGGGCGGCCCCCTACGAGCAGTACTTC. V usage is TRBV27 and J usage is TRBJ2-4, with D maybe TRBD1 (6 bases). The end of the DNA aligns better with TRBJ2-7, so the J call may be wrong. Germline assignment: CDR1 MNHEY and CDR2 SMNVEV (reference sequence). This CDR3 region has 14 residues.

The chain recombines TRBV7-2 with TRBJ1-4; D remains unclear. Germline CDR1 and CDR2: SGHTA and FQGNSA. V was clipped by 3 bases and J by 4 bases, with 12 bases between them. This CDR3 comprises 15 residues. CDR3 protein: CASSFFGGINEKLFF. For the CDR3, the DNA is TGTGCCAGCAGCTTTTTCGGCGGTATTAATGAAAAACTGTTTTTT.

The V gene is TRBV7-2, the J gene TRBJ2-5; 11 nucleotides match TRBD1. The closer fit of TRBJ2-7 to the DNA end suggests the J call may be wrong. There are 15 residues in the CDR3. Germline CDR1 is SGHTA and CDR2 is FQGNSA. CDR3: CASSSWDRGKYEQYF. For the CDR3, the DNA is TGTGCCAGCAGCTCATGGGACAGGGGGAAATACGAGCAGTACTTC.

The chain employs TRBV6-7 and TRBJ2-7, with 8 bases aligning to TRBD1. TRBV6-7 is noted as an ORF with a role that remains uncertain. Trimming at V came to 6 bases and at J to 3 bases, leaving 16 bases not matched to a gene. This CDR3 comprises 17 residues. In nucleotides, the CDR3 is TGTGCCAGCAGACACCTACTCGGACAGGGTTTGTTCTACGAGCAGTACTTC. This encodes CASRHLLGQGLFYEQYF.

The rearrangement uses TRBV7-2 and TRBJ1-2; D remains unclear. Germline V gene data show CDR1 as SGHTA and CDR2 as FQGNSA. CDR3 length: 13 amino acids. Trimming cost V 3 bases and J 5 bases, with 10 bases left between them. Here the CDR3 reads CASSFDTYYGYTF. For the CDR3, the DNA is TGTGCCAGCAGCTTCGACACATATTATGGCTACACCTTC.

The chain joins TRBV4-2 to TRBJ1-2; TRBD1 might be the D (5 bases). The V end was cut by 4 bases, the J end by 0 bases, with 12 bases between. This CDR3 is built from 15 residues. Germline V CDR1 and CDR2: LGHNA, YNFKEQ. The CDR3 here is CASSPGHASNYGYTF. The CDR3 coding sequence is TGTGCCAGCAGCCCCGGACACGCTTCTAACTATGGCTACACCTTC.

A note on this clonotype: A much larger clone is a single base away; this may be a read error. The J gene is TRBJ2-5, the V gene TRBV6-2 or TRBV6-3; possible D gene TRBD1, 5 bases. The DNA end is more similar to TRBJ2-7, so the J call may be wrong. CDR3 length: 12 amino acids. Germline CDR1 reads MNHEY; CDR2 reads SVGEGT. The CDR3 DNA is TGTGCCAGCAGTGACAGCGTCTACGAGCAGTACTTC. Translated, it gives CASSDSVYEQYF.

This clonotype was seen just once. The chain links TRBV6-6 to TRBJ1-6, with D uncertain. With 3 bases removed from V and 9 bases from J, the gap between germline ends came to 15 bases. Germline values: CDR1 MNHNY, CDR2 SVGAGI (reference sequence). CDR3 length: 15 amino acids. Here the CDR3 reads CASSYGWESGSPLHF. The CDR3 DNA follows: TGTGCCAGCAGTTATGGTTGGGAATCGGGTTCACCCCTCCACTTT.

In DNA form, the CDR3 reads TGCAGCGTTTCCCCCGGGACTAGTCTTGCAGATACGCAGTATTTT. Its translation is CSVSPGTSLADTQYF. The V gene is TRBV29-1, the J gene TRBJ2-3, with 8 bases identical to TRBD2. The germline CDR1 and CDR2 sequences are SQVTM and ANQGSEA. The CDR3 consists of 15 residues. The V gene end was trimmed by 5 bases and the J gene end by 4 bases; junction bases not matched to a gene: 11.

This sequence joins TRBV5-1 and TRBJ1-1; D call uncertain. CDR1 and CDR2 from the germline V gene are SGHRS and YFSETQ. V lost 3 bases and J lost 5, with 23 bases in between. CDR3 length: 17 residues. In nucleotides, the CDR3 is TGCGCCAGCAGCTCCACTTTTAACCGTCTGGCGAGGACTGAAGCTTTCTTT. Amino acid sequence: CASSSTFNRLARTEAFF. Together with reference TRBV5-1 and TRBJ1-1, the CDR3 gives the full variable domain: KAGVTQTPRYLIKTRGQQVTLSCSPISGHRSVSWYQQTPGQGLQFLFEYFSETQRNKGNFPGRFSGRQFSNSRSEMNVSTLELGDSALYLCASSSTFNRLARTEAFFGQGTRLTVV.

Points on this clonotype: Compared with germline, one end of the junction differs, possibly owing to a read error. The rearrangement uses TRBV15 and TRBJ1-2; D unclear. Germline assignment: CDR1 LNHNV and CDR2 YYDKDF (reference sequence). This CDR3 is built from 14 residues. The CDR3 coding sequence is TGTGCCACCAGCAGAGTTGGGTTAGACTATGACTACACCTTC. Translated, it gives CATSRVGLDYDYTF. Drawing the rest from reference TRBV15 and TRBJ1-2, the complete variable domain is DAMVIQNPRYQVTQFGKPVTLSCSQTLNHNVMYWYQQKSSQAPKLLFHYYDKDFNNEADTPDNFQSRRPNTSFCFLDIRSPGLGDTAMYLCATSRVGLDYDYTFGSGTRLTVV.

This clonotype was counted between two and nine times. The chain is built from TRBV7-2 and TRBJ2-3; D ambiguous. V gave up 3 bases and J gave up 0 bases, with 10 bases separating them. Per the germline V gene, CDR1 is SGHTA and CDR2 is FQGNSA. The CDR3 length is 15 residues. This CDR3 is CASSFDGSSTDTQYF. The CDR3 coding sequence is TGTGCCAGCAGCTTTGACGGTTCTAGCACAGATACGCAGTATTTT.

The CDR3 DNA reads TGCAGTGCTAGAGATCGGCGGGTCTACGAGCAGTACTTC. Residues: CSARDRRVYEQYF. The chain recombines TRBV20-1 with TRBJ2-7; D possibly corresponds to TRBD2 (5 bases). Germline V gene lookup returns CDR1 DFQATT and CDR2 SNEGSKA (reference sequence). V was cut by 0 bases and J by 3 bases, with 9 bases left in between. CDR3 length: 13 amino acids.

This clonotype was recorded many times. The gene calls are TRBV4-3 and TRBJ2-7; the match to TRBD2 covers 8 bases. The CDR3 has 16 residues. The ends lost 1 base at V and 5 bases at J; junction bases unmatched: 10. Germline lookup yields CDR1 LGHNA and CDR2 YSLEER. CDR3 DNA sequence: TGCGCCAGCAGCCAAGGTACCGGGGGGGCTTACAACGAGCAGTACTTC. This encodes CASSQGTGGAYNEQYF.

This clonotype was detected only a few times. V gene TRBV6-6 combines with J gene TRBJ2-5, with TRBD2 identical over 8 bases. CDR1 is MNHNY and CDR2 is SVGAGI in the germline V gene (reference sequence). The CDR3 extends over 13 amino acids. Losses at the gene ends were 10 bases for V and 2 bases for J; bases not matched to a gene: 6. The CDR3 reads CATRSGGQETQYF. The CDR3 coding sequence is TGTGCCACCCGGAGCGGGGGACAAGAGACCCAGTACTTC.

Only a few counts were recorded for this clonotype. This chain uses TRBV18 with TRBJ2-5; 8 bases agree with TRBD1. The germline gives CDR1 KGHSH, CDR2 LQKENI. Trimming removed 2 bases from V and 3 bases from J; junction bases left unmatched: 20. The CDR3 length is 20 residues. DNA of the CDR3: TGTGCCAGCTCACCATTGGGTCCCATGACAGGGGTACCCAGGGAAGAGACCCAGTACTTC. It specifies CASSPLGPMTGVPREETQYF.

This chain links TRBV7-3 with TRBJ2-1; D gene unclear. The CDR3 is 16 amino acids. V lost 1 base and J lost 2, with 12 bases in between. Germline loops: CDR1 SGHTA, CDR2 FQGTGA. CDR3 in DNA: TGTGCCAGCAGCTTAAGGAAGCAGAGCCCCTACAATGAGCAGTTCTTC. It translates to CASSLRKQSPYNEQFF.

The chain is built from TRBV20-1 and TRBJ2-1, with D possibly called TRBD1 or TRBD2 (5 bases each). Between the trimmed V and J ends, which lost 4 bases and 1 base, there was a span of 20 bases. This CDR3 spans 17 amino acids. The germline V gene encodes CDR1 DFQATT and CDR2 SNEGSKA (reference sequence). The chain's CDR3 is CSATGTVWARSYNEQFF. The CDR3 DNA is TGCAGTGCTACCGGGACGGTTTGGGCGAGGTCCTACAATGAGCAGTTCTTC.

CDR3 sequence: CASTSLPGERGDPLAKNIQYF. The CDR3, as DNA: TGTGCCAGCACTAGCCTCCCCGGGGAGCGGGGGGACCCATTAGCCAAAAACATTCAGTACTTC. This rearrangement joins TRBV27 to TRBJ2-4; TRBD2 matches at 9 bases. The CDR3 contains 21 residues. Trimming took 7 bases from V and 0 from J; bases not matched to a gene: 22. The germline gives CDR1 MNHEY, CDR2 SMNVEV (reference sequence).

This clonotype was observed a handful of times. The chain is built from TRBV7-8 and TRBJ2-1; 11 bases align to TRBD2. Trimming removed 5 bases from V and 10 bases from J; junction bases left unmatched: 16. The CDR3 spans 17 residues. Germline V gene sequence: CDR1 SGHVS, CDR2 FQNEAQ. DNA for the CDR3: TGTGCCAGCAGCCCCCAGTTCCTAGCGGGGGGCTGGATAGAGCAGTTCTTC. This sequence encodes CASSPQFLAGGWIEQFF.

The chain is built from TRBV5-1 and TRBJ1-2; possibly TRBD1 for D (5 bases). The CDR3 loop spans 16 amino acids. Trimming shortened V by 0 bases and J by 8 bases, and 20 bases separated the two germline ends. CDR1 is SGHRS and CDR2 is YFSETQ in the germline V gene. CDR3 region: CASSLDGAVGGYGYTF. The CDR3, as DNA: TGCGCCAGCAGCTTGGACGGCGCCGTCGGGGGGTACGGCTACACCTTC.

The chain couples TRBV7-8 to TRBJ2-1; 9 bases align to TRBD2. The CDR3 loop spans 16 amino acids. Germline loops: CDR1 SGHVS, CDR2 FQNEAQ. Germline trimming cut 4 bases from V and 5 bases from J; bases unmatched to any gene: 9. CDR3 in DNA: TGTGCCAGCAGCTCCTATAGCGGGGGAGCAAACAATGAGCAGTTCTTC. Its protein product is CASSSYSGGANNEQFF.

Here the CDR3 reads CASSYGRGLYTEAFF. For the CDR3, the DNA is TGTGCCAGCAGCTACGGAAGGGGACTCTACACTGAAGCTTTCTTT. This chain links TRBV6-1 with TRBJ1-1; TRBD1 is a possible D gene (5 bases). Germline V gene sequence: CDR1 MNHNS, CDR2 SASEGT. Trimming pared 6 bases from V and 3 bases from J, leaving 17 bases between. This CDR3 region has 15 residues.

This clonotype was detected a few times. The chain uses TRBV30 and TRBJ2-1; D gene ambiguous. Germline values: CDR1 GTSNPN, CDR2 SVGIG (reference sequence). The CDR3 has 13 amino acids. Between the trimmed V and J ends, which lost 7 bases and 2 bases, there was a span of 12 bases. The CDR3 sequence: CALQTPAYNEQFF. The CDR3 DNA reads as TGTGCCTTACAGACCCCGGCCTACAATGAGCAGTTCTTC.

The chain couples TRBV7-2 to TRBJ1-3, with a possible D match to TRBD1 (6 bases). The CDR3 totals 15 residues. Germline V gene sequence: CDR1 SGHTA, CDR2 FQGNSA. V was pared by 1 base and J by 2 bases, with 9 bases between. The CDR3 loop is CASSLVGTTGNTIYF. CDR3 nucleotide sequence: TGTGCCAGCAGCTTAGTGGGGACAACTGGAAACACCATATATTTT.

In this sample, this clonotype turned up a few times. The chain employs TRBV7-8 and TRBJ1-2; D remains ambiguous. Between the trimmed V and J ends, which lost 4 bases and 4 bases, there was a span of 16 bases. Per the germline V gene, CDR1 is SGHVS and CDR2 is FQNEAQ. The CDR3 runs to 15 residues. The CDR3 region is CASSSWKGTSYGYTF. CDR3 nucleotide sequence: TGTGCCAGCAGCTCGTGGAAGGGAACATCCTATGGCTACACCTTC.

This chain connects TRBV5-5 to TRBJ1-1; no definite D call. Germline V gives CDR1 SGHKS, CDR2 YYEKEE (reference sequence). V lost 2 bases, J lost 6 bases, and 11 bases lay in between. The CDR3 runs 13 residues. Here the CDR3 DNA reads TGTGCCAGCAGCTTTGGGGAAACTTCTGAAGCTTTCTTT. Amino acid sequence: CASSFGETSEAFF.

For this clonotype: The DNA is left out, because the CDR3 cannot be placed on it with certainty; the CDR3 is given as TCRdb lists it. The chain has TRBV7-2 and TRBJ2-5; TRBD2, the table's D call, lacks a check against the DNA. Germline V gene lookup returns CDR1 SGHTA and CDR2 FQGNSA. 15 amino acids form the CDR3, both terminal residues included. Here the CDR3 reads CASSTSTSGEVTQYF.